This TCR beta chain was profiled in a study of T cell changes during pregnancy in multiple sclerosis. Sequencing used immunoSEQ multiplex PCR; TCRdb keeps in-frame clones, though not all of them. Here the sample spans around 48,000 clones, almost 95% being singletons. Germline assignment: CDR1 SGHNT and CDR2 YYREEE (reference sequence). The CDR3 covers 14 residues. V dropped 0 bases and J dropped 3 bases, with 7 bases sitting between them. Source: CD4+ T cells from peripheral blood mononuclear cells, taken in the second trimester of pregnancy. The V gene is TRBV5-4, the J gene TRBJ1-3; maybe TRBD1 (5 bases). The clonotype originates from a female donor in good health, enrolled as a control in a pregnancy study. CDR3 region: CASSLEGFGNTIYF. In nucleotides, the CDR3 is TGTGCCAGCAGCTTGGAGGGGTTTGGAAACACCATATATTTT. Filled out from reference TRBV5-4 and TRBJ1-3, the complete variable domain reads ETGVTQSPTHLIKTRGQQVTLRCSSQSGHNTVSWYQQALGQGPQFIFQYYREEENGRGNFPPRFSGLQFPNYSSELNVNALELDDSALYLCASSLEGFGNTIYFGEGSWLTVV.